This T cell receptor beta chain was found in a study of blood T cell repertoires in COVID-19. The wider study: COVID-19 samples from acute and convalescent phases originated in the United States, Italy and Spain. From T cells, B-cell-depleted T cells, or PBMCs came the material, which was cDNA or gDNA.

This CDR3 region has 14 residues. V shed 3 bases and J shed 1 base, with 9 bases lying between them. Germline V CDR1 and CDR2: DFQATT, SNEGSKA (reference sequence). In the authors' workflow: Estimation of nucleated cell counts was performed using reference gene primer amplification. Produced via immunoSEQ multiplex PCR; TCRdb's table is partial and in-frame only. V and J calls and clone size are as listed in that table; D and trimming were resolved from the DNA. The sample has about 160,000 clones; about four fifths are singletons. The rearrangement joins TRBV20-1 to TRBJ1-4; TRBD1 might be the D (5 bases). The clonotype was recovered from a woman aged 80 or over with acute or convalescent COVID-19. The sequenced material came from peripheral blood. Here the CDR3 reads CSASGGGTNEKLFF. In DNA, the CDR3 is TGCAGTGCTAGTGGGGGAGGAACTAATGAAAAACTGTTTTTT.